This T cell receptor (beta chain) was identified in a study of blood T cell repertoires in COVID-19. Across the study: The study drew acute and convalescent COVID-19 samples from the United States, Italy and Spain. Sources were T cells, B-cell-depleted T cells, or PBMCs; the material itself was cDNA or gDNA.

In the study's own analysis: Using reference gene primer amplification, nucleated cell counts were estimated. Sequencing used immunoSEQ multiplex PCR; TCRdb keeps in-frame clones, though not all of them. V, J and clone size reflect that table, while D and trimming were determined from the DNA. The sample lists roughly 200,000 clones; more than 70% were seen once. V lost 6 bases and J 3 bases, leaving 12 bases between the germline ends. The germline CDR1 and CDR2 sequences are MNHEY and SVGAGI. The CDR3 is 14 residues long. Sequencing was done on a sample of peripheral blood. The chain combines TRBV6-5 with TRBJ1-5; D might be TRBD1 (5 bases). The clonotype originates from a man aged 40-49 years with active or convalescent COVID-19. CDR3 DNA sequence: TGTGCCAGCAGCCCAGGGTCAGACAATCAGCCCCAGCATTTT. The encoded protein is CASSPGSDNQPQHF.